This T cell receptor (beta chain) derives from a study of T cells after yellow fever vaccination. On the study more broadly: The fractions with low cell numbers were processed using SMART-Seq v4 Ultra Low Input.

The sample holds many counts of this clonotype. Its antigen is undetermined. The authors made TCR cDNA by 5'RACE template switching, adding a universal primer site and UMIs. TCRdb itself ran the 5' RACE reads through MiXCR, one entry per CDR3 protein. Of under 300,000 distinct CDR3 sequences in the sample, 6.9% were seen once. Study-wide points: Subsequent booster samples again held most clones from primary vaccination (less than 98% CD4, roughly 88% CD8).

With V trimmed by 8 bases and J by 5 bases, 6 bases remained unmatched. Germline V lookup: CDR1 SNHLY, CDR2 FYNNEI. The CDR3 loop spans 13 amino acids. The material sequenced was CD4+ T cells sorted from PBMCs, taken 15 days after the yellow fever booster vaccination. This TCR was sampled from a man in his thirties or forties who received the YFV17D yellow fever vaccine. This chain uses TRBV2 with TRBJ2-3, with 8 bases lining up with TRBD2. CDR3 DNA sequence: TGTGCCAGCCAGCGGGAGATGATAGATACGCAGTATTTT. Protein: CASQREMIDTQYF.